These T cell receptor beta chains were read from a single sample in a study of blood T cells in healthy people across ages. Each CDR3 protein gets one entry after TCRdb re-called the 5' RACE reads with MiXCR. The sample includes 1.5 million to 2 million distinct CDR3 sequences, 28% of them seen just once. The material sequenced was blood. These receptors originate from a woman under 40 in good health. Each CDR3 is given with its conserved first and last residue. D genes are given only for firm matches. Clone size appears in some rows only: once, few, many, or a class for an expanded clone.

CDR3 protein: CASSGLAGGQLETQYF; CDR3 DNA: TGCGCCAGCAGCGGTTTGGCGGGGGGGCAACTCGAGACCCAGTACTTC; J gene: TRBJ2-5; clone size: .; D gene: TRBD2; V gene: TRBV5-1
CDR3 protein: CSARDSGMKTQYF; CDR3 DNA: TGCAGTGCTAGAGATTCGGGTATGAAGACCCAGTACTTC; J gene: TRBJ2-5; clone size: .; D gene: .; V gene: TRBV20-1
CDR3 protein: CASSYSMPSGSGEQFF; CDR3 DNA: TGTGCCAGCAGTTACTCGATGCCCAGCGGGAGTGGTGAGCAGTTCTTC; J gene: TRBJ2-1; clone size: .; D gene: TRBD2; V gene: TRBV6-2/TRBV6-3
CDR3 protein: CASSSINEKLFF; CDR3 DNA: TGTGCCAGCAGCTCAATTAATGAAAAACTGTTTTTT; J gene: TRBJ1-4; clone size: .; D gene: .; V gene: TRBV5-5
CDR3 protein: CSVSGTGNNEQYF; CDR3 DNA: TGCAGCGTCTCCGGGACGGGTAACAATGAGCAGTACTTC; J gene: TRBJ2-7; clone size: .; D gene: .; V gene: TRBV29-1
CDR3 protein: CASSFRGGRSDTQYF; CDR3 DNA: TGTGCCAGCAGCTTCAGGGGGGGCCGATCAGATACGCAGTATTTT; J gene: TRBJ2-3; clone size: once; D gene: .; V gene: TRBV7-3
CDR3 protein: CASDSDQSYEQYF; CDR3 DNA: TGTGCCAGCGATTCCGACCAATCCTACGAGCAGTACTTC; J gene: TRBJ2-7; clone size: many; D gene: .; V gene: TRBV28
CDR3 protein: CASSVAAGGNYGYTF; CDR3 DNA: TGTGCCAGCAGCGTAGCAGCGGGGGGTAACTATGGCTACACCTTC; J gene: TRBJ1-2; clone size: .; D gene: .; V gene: TRBV9
CDR3 protein: CATSEANYGYTF; CDR3 DNA: TGTGCCACCTCGGAGGCTAACTATGGCTACACCTTC; J gene: TRBJ1-2; clone size: few; D gene: .; V gene: TRBV5-6
CDR3 protein: CASSQAPSYEQYF; CDR3 DNA: TGTGCCAGCAGCCAAGCTCCCTCCTACGAGCAGTACTTC; J gene: TRBJ2-7; clone size: .; D gene: .; V gene: TRBV3-1
CDR3 protein: CAWSVRDRVIRYEQYF; CDR3 DNA: TGTGCCTGGAGTGTCCGCGACAGGGTCATACGCTACGAGCAGTACTTC; J gene: TRBJ2-7; clone size: few; D gene: TRBD1; V gene: TRBV30
CDR3 protein: CASSYGQGAYSYGYTF; CDR3 DNA: TGTGCCAGCAGTTACGGACAGGGGGCTTACTCCTATGGCTACACCTTC; J gene: TRBJ1-2; clone size: .; D gene: TRBD1; V gene: TRBV6-6
CDR3 protein: CASSAAGLSQPQHF; CDR3 DNA: TGTGCCAGCAGTGCCGCAGGGCTCAGCCAGCCCCAGCATTTT; J gene: TRBJ1-5; clone size: .; D gene: .; V gene: TRBV25-1
CDR3 protein: CAISVTPGQNSGANVLTF; CDR3 DNA: TGTGCCATCAGTGTCACCCCGGGACAGAACTCTGGGGCCAACGTCCTGACTTTC; J gene: TRBJ2-6; clone size: .; D gene: TRBD1; V gene: TRBV10-3
CDR3 protein: CSARAAGWPTDTQYF; CDR3 DNA: TGCAGTGCTAGAGCGGCAGGGTGGCCGACAGATACGCAGTATTTT; J gene: TRBJ2-3; clone size: few; D gene: .; V gene: TRBV20-1
CDR3 protein: CASSDRATGTDTQYF; CDR3 DNA: TGCGCCAGCAGTGATAGAGCGACCGGCACAGATACGCAGTATTTT; J gene: TRBJ2-3; clone size: few; D gene: .; V gene: TRBV10-1
CDR3 protein: CASRPGEGYGYTF; CDR3 DNA: TGCGCCAGCAGGCCGGGGGAAGGTTACGGCTACACCTTC; J gene: TRBJ1-2; clone size: few; D gene: .; V gene: TRBV5-1
CDR3 protein: CASSEALEQGRRGTEAFF; CDR3 DNA: TGTGCCAGCAGTGAAGCGCTTGAACAGGGGAGAAGAGGTACTGAAGCTTTCTTT; J gene: TRBJ1-1; clone size: few; D gene: TRBD1; V gene: TRBV6-1
CDR3 protein: CASSLTPGRGLAYEQYF; CDR3 DNA: TGTGCCAGCAGCTTAACGCCCGGACGCGGGTTGGCCTACGAGCAGTACTTC; J gene: TRBJ2-7; clone size: .; D gene: .; V gene: TRBV7-6
CDR3 protein: CSATAGQGEQYF; CDR3 DNA: TGCAGTGCTACGGCGGGACAGGGTGAGCAGTACTTC; J gene: TRBJ2-4; clone size: once; D gene: TRBD1; V gene: TRBV20-1